The sequence of this TCR beta chain was determined in a study of cytomegalovirus exposure and HLA in healthy donors. Findings of the study overall: It was reportedly the case that the classifier diagnosed cytomegalovirus status with high specificity and sensitivity.

The data were produced by immunoSEQ multiplex PCR, yet TCRdb's version contains in-frame clones alone and is incomplete. In the table there are 90,000 to 150,000 clones, over 75% of which are singletons. Comments on this clone: Its antigen is unidentified.

The sample comprised PBMCs. The TCR originated in a woman younger than 35 in good health and CMV-seropositive.

CDR3 DNA: TGCGCCAGCAGCTTGGGGACAGGGGTAGATACGCAGTATTTT. Residues: CASSLGTGVDTQYF. The chain is built from TRBV5-1 and TRBJ2-3; 9 bases are a match to TRBD1. V was pared by 0 bases and J by 5 bases, with 1 base of the junction left unmatched. The CDR3 has 14 amino acids. CDR1 is SGHRS and CDR2 is YFSETQ in the germline V gene.